Listed below are T cell receptor beta chains from one sample, sequenced in a study of glioma-infiltrating T cells after dendritic cell vaccination. Profiling relied on immunoSEQ multiplex PCR, and the TCRdb table lists in-frame clones only, not all of them. The top ten clones hold around 2.2% of a sample with 90,000 or so clones, roughly four fifths of them seen once. The material was blood, obtained after dendritic cell vaccination. The receptors were gathered from a human donor with glioblastoma. The CDR3 runs from the conserved cysteine through the conserved F or W. Fields, in order: V gene, J gene, D gene, clone size, CDR3 protein, CDR3 DNA. D genes are given only for firm matches. Only part of the rows carry a size: once, few, many, or a class if the clone is expanded.

>TRBV5-1|TRBJ1-3|.|.
CASSALQGSGNTIYF
TGCGCCAGCAGCGCCCTCCAGGGCTCTGGAAACACCATATATTTT
>TRBV27|TRBJ1-1|.|.
CASSRRVNTEAFF
TGTGCCAGCAGCCGGAGGGTGAACACTGAAGCTTTCTTT
>TRBV5-4|TRBJ2-1|TRBD1|.
CASSLAPGQGGNEQFF
TGTGCCAGCAGCTTGGCCCCGGGACAGGGAGGAAACGAGCAGTTCTTC
>TRBV5-1|TRBJ2-3|.|.
CASSFVSPTSTDTQYF
TGCGCCAGCAGTTTCGTAAGTCCAACTAGCACAGATACGCAGTATTTT
>TRBV6-1|TRBJ1-2|.|once
CASSDLWASYGYTF
TGTGCCAGCAGTGATTTGTGGGCTTCCTATGGCTACACCTTC
>TRBV28|TRBJ2-6|.|.
CASSLSRPGANVLTF
TGTGCCAGCAGTTTGAGCCGCCCCGGGGCCAACGTCCTGACTTTC
>TRBV6-5|TRBJ2-1|TRBD1|.
CASSSTRTGNEQFF
TGTGCCAGCAGTTCCACCAGGACAGGGAATGAGCAGTTCTTC
>TRBV19|TRBJ2-1|TRBD1|.
CASSRTGLYNEQFF
TGTGCCAGTAGCCGGACAGGGCTCTACAATGAGCAGTTCTTC
>TRBV4-1|TRBJ1-1|TRBD1|.
CASSQADRRSSEAFF
TGCGCCAGCAGCCAAGCGGACAGGAGGTCTTCTGAAGCTTTCTTT
>TRBV5-1|TRBJ2-3|.|.
CASSYTGTPAPDTQYF
TGCGCCAGCAGCTATACCGGGACTCCCGCCCCAGATACGCAGTATTTT
>TRBV29-1|TRBJ2-5|TRBD1|.
CSVFAGTGGFGETQYF
TGCAGCGTATTCGCCGGGACAGGGGGGTTCGGAGAGACCCAGTACTTC
>TRBV6-5|TRBJ1-2|TRBD1|.
CASTGQGYGYTF
TGTGCCTCAACGGGACAGGGCTATGGCTACACCTTC
>TRBV15|TRBJ2-5|.|.
CATSSRLTLGETQYF
TGTGCCACCAGCAGTAGACTAACCCTAGGGGAGACCCAGTACTTC
>TRBV2|TRBJ1-1|.|.
CASREDFNTEAFF
TGTGCCAGCAGGGAGGATTTTAACACTGAAGCTTTCTTT
>TRBV19|TRBJ2-1|.|few
CASNGWQSGSGEQFF
TGTGCCAGTAATGGGTGGCAGTCAGGTAGTGGTGAGCAGTTCTTC
>TRBV19|TRBJ2-1|TRBD2|.
CASSIKGLGVYNEQFF
TGTGCCAGTAGTATTAAGGGACTAGGGGTCTACAATGAGCAGTTCTTC
>TRBV30|TRBJ1-2|.|.
CAWSVFRGGYGYTF
TGTGCCTGGAGTGTATTTCGCGGAGGGTACGGCTACACCTTC
>TRBV7-2|TRBJ2-5|TRBD2|.
CASSLTGREGETQYF
TGTGCCAGCAGCTTAACAGGGCGGGAGGGAGAGACCCAGTACTTC
>TRBV30|TRBJ2-1|.|.
CAWSVLALPPVF
TGTGCCTGGAGTGTACTAGCCTTACCCCCTGTCTTC
>TRBV9|TRBJ1-1|.|few
CASSVGGPNTEAFF
TGTGCCAGCAGCGTAGGAGGGCCTAACACTGAAGCTTTCTTT
>TRBV30|TRBJ1-3|.|.
CAWMGVRSGNTIYF
TGTGCCTGGATGGGAGTTCGCTCTGGAAACACCATATATTTT
>TRBV12-5|TRBJ2-3|.|.
CASGQSGGDTQYF
TGTGCTAGTGGCCAGTCCGGCGGGGATACGCAGTATTTT
>TRBV6-6|TRBJ2-1|.|.
CASSYTGYNEQFF
TGTGCCAGCAGTTATACAGGTTACAATGAGCAGTTCTTC
>TRBV7-8|TRBJ2-2|TRBD2|.
CASRGVAGAGELFF
TGTGCTAGCCGAGGGGTAGCGGGAGCCGGGGAGCTGTTTTTT
>TRBV6-5|TRBJ1-5|.|few
CASSYGADQTQPQHF
TGTGCCAGCAGTTACGGGGCGGATCAAACTCAGCCCCAGCATTTT
>TRBV19|TRBJ1-2|.|once
CASSVSLGQKTNYGYTF
TGTGCCAGTAGTGTAAGCCTCGGACAGAAGACTAACTATGGCTACACCTTC
>TRBV7-2|TRBJ2-5|.|.
CASSDRRGTQETQYF
TGTGCCAGCAGCGACCGCAGGGGAACACAAGAGACCCAGTACTTC
>TRBV6-5|TRBJ1-1|.|once
CASSFSGDRGTEAFF
TGTGCCAGCAGTTTTTCAGGGGATCGAGGGACTGAAGCTTTCTTT
>TRBV2|TRBJ2-1|TRBD1|.
CASSRDRGRDEQFF
TGTGCCAGCAGTCGGGACAGGGGGCGAGATGAGCAGTTCTTC
>TRBV6-6|TRBJ1-2|.|.
CASRNPVGVYGYTF
TGTGCCAGCAGGAACCCGGTAGGGGTCTATGGCTACACCTTC
>TRBV7-9|TRBJ1-1|.|.
CASSKGLSLNTEAFF
TGTGCCAGCAGCAAGGGGCTCTCGTTGAACACTGAAGCTTTCTTT